The 2 T cell receptor beta chains presented below share a single source sample, sequenced in a study of T cell changes during pregnancy in multiple sclerosis (dated by TCRdb to the late 2010s). Library method: the immunoSEQ multiplex PCR assay. TCRdb took over this immuneACCESS table, retaining in-frame rearrangements with V and J assigned. Such tables are incomplete; in checked studies, under half of the missing clones stem from an unresolved V gene, and the remainder is unexplained. Counted in this sample were fewer than 65,000 clones; around 93% of them appeared once. The ten most abundant clones make up 0.6% to 0.9% of the sample. This specimen was CD4+ T cells from peripheral blood mononuclear cells, taken in the first trimester of pregnancy. Receptor source: a female donor with multiple sclerosis, enrolled in a pregnancy study.

The genes are TRBV6-1 and TRBJ2-4; D uncertain. The CDR3 has 11 residues. V was shortened by 6 bases and J by 16 bases, with 16 bases between the two germline ends. Germline V gene sequence: CDR1 MNHNS, CDR2 SASEGT. Written as DNA, the CDR3 is TGTGCCAGCAGCACAGTCGGTCCCCACTACTTC. It yields the protein CASSTVGPHYF.

The chain joins TRBV5-5 to TRBJ1-4; 7 bases agree with TRBD1. This CDR3 has 15 amino acids. Germline-derived CDR1 and CDR2 are SGHKS and YYEKEE (reference sequence). Trimming removed 1 base from V and 5 bases from J; junction bases left unmatched: 5. The CDR3 nucleotides are TGTGCCAGCAGCTTGCAAGGGGGCCTGAATGAAAAACTGTTTTTT. It is translated as CASSLQGGLNEKLFF. Full variable domain (remainder filled in from reference TRBV5-5 and TRBJ1-4): DAGVTQSPTHLIKTRGQQVTLRCSPISGHKSVSWYQQVLGQGPQFIFQYYEKEERGRGNFPDRFSARQFPNYSSELNVNALLLGDSALYLCASSLQGGLNEKLFFGSGTQLSVL.